The 7 T cell receptor beta chains below all came from one sample that was sequenced in a study of T cell repertoires in cytomegalovirus infection (dated 2019 in TCRdb). For these receptors, no antigen is known. TCRdb shows the sequencer as Illumina HiSeq 1500. The public reads were reprocessed in TCRdb via fastp at Q25 and MiXCR, keeping in-frame beta chains. Merged by CDR3 protein, the rows form single entries marked with the most common genes and DNA. Present in this sample are 550,000 to 850,000 distinct CDR3 sequences, around 31% of which were seen just once. Of the sample, 18% is held by the ten largest clones. According to the study, the label for this sample's treatment or condition signals: in vitro stimulation with specific CMV peptide epitopes to enrich CMV-specific T cells. Here the sequenced sample was cultured PBMCs, taken from culture after CMV antigen stimulation. These receptor sequences come from a human donor in good health (CMV status not recorded). Some clones in this sample may be carry-over from other donors' samples.

This clonotype was recorded a few times. The CDR3 DNA is TGTGCCAGCAGAGAGACGTCCACGGCGGAGTATTTT. Encoded protein: CASRETSTAEYF. The chain joins TRBV6-5 to TRBJ2-3; no clear D. V shed 6 bases and J shed 13 bases, with 17 bases lying between them. This CDR3 region has 12 residues. Germline V lookup: CDR1 MNHEY, CDR2 SVGAGI.

The chain employs TRBV28 and TRBJ2-7; D gene ambiguous. CDR1 MDHEN and CDR2 SYDVKM come from the germline V gene. The CDR3 is 13 amino acids. The V gene lost 7 bases and the J gene lost 0 bases, with 10 bases spanning the gap. The CDR3 loop reads CASTSASSYEQYF. CDR3 bases: TGTGCCAGCACCTCAGCGAGCTCCTACGAGCAGTACTTC.

With regard to this clonotype: One end of the junction fails to match germline, which may point to a read error. V and J are TRBV6-1 and TRBJ2-3, with D possibly being TRBD1 or TRBD2 (5 bases each). The CDR3 consists of 13 residues. In germline, CDR1 is MNHNS, CDR2 SASEGT. Here the CDR3 reads CASSEGDLPAQYF. The CDR3 nucleotides are TGTGCCAGCAGCGAAGGGGACCTGCCAGCGCAGTATTTT.

The J gene is TRBJ2-1, the V gene TRBV11-2; a possible D gene is TRBD2 (6 bases). The ends were cut back, 5 bases at V and 4 bases at J, with 15 bases in the middle. The V gene's germline CDR1 is SGHAT and CDR2 FQNNGV. This CDR3 region has 15 residues. This CDR3 is CASSKVRGAYNEQFF. CDR3 sequence (DNA): TGTGCCAGCAGCAAAGTACGCGGGGCGTACAATGAGCAGTTCTTC.

There are a few counts of this clonotype. The chain uses TRBV7-9 and TRBJ2-5; D may be TRBD1 (5 bases). V lost 3 bases and J lost 2, with 10 bases in between. The CDR3 totals 14 residues. CDR1 and CDR2 from the germline V gene are SEHNR and FQNEAQ (reference sequence). CDR3 sequence: CASSFLGAQETQYF. DNA for the CDR3: TGTGCCAGCAGCTTCTTAGGGGCGCAAGAGACCCAGTACTTC.

This chain joins TRBV7-6 and TRBJ2-3; 9 nucleotides line up with TRBD2. The CDR3 consists of 16 residues. V lost 5 bases, J lost 0 bases, and 6 bases stayed unmatched. Germline V gene lookup returns CDR1 SGHVS and CDR2 FNYEAQ. Here the CDR3 reads CASSRPSGASTDTQYF. The CDR3 DNA follows: TGTGCCAGCAGCCGCCCTAGCGGGGCTAGCACAGATACGCAGTATTTT.

This clonotype was recorded once. The CDR3 DNA is TGCAGTGCTAGTGCTAGCGGGAACACCGGGGAGCTGTTTTTT. Residues: CSASASGNTGELFF. The genes are TRBV20-1 and TRBJ2-2; 7 bases align to TRBD2. Germline V gene lookup returns CDR1 DFQATT and CDR2 SNEGSKA (reference sequence). Trimming at V came to 3 bases and at J to 1 base, leaving 2 bases not matched to a gene. The CDR3 covers 14 residues.